This TCR beta chain was captured by sequencing in a study of T-cell reconstitution after alpha-beta-depleted transplantation in children. CDR1 is LNHNV and CDR2 is YYDKDF in the germline V gene (reference sequence). The CDR3 covers 15 residues. Trimming pared 4 bases from V and 1 base from J, leaving 13 bases between. Library preparation (for TCRbeta) was performed with unique molecular identifiers. TCRdb re-analysed the PCR reads in MiXCR, keeping a single row per CDR3 protein. The sample has about a million distinct CDR3 sequences, less than 30% seen once; the top ten hold over 25%. This sample comprised PBMCs, mostly from graft donor cells, obtained 360 days after TCRalphabeta/CD19-depleted stem cell transplant. The chain joins TRBV15 to TRBJ2-5, with D perhaps TRBD1 (6 bases). This receptor was identified in a boy in the first two years of life who had a stem cell transplant for SCID, so the T cells may come from the graft donor. The CDR3: CATSTTGHPQETQYF. CDR3 bases: TGTGCCACCAGCACAACGGGACACCCCCAAGAGACCCAGTACTTC.